The 21 T cell receptor beta chains listed next were all sequenced from one sample in a study of blood T cell repertoires in COVID-19. TCRdb keeps only in-frame clones here, not all; method: immunoSEQ multiplex PCR. The sample has about 250,000 clones; 83% are singletons. Sequencing used peripheral blood. These receptors all stem from a man older than 75 with acute or convalescent COVID-19.

The chain has TRBV5-1 and TRBJ2-7; 11 nucleotides match TRBD1. Germline-derived CDR1 and CDR2 are SGHRS and YFSETQ. This CDR3 contains 13 residues. V lost 6 bases to trimming and J lost 4 bases; unmatched junction nucleotides: 3. DNA of the CDR3: TGCGCCAGCACCCGGGACAGGGGGTACGAGCAGTACTTC. As protein: CASTRDRGYEQYF.

The chain couples TRBV7-3 to TRBJ1-1, with D possibly TRBD1 on 5 matching bases. This CDR3 region has 14 residues. Germline CDR1 is SGHTA and CDR2 is FQGTGA. Trimming stripped 3 bases from V and 2 bases from J, with 10 bases between. CDR3 DNA: TGTGCCAGCAGCTTGGACAACCGAAACACTGAAGCTTTCTTT. This codes for CASSLDNRNTEAFF. Combining the CDR3 with reference TRBV7-3 and TRBJ1-1 gives the whole variable domain GAGVSQTPSNKVTEKGKYVELRCDPISGHTALYWYRQSLGQGPEFLIYFQGTGAADDSGLPNDRFFAVRPEGSVSTLKIQRTERGDSAVYLCASSLDNRNTEAFFGQGTRLTVV.

The rearrangement links TRBV9 to TRBJ2-7, with D perhaps matching TRBD2 (6 bases). The V gene's germline CDR1 is SGDLS and CDR2 YYNGEE. CDR3 length: 14 residues. Trimming removed 5 bases from V and 0 bases from J, with 12 bases in between. This CDR3 is CASSIRDFSYEQYF. In DNA, the CDR3 is TGTGCCAGCAGTATACGGGACTTCTCCTACGAGCAGTACTTC.

The gene calls are TRBV11-2 and TRBJ2-7, with D perhaps TRBD2 (5 bases). Germline V gene data show CDR1 as SGHAT and CDR2 as FQNNGV. This CDR3 region has 14 residues. The V gene lost 4 bases and the J gene lost 5 bases, with 15 bases spanning the gap. The CDR3 DNA is TGTGCCAGCAGCTCCTCGGGGTTGTCCAACGAGCAGTACTTC. Translating it yields CASSSSGLSNEQYF.

The V and J genes are TRBV24-1 and TRBJ1-5, with a weak D call TRBD1 (5 bases). The V gene's germline CDR1 is KGHDR and CDR2 SFDVKD. The CDR3 runs 13 residues. Between the trimmed V and J ends, which lost 8 bases and 4 bases, there was a span of 11 bases. CDR3 residues: CATTAGMNQPQHF. The CDR3 DNA is TGTGCCACCACCGCAGGGATGAATCAGCCCCAGCATTTT.

This chain connects TRBV19 to TRBJ2-7; 9 nucleotides line up with TRBD1. The V and J ends lost 1 base and 5 bases, in that order; junction bases with no gene match: 12. In germline, CDR1 is LNHDA, CDR2 SQIVND (reference sequence). CDR3 length: 17 amino acids. CDR3 coding DNA: TGTGCCAGTAGTATAGGGACAGGGGACTACTCAGGGGACGAGCAGTACTTC. Amino acids: CASSIGTGDYSGDEQYF.

V is TRBV19 and J is TRBJ1-5; D gene ambiguous. CDR3 size: 13 residues. Germline lookup yields CDR1 LNHDA and CDR2 SQIVND (reference sequence). V was cut by 9 bases and J by 0 bases, with 9 bases left in between. The CDR3 reads CASTDYSNQPQHF. The CDR3 bases are TGTGCCAGCACAGATTATAGCAATCAGCCCCAGCATTTT.

The chain carries TRBV6-1 and TRBJ2-5; D uncertain. Germline V gene sequence: CDR1 MNHNS, CDR2 SASEGT. Trimming stripped 8 bases from V and 6 bases from J, with 13 bases between. The CDR3 sequence is 12 residues long. CDR3 region: CASGEHRKTQYF. The CDR3 DNA reads as TGTGCCAGCGGAGAACATCGGAAGACCCAGTACTTC.

The rearrangement links TRBV7-3 to TRBJ2-1; D perhaps matches TRBD2 (5 bases). Germline loops: CDR1 SGHTA, CDR2 FQGTGA. V gave up 4 bases and J gave up 1 base, with 11 bases separating them. The CDR3 covers 15 residues. CDR3 sequence: CASSSRGSSYNEQFF. CDR3 nucleotide sequence: TGTGCCAGCAGCTCCCGCGGGTCGTCCTACAATGAGCAGTTCTTC.

This sequence joins TRBV6-5 and TRBJ2-7; 7 bases line up with TRBD1. This CDR3 is built from 13 residues. V trimming: 9 bases; J trimming: 5 bases; junction bases outside the gene matches: 10. The germline V gene has CDR1 MNHEY and CDR2 SVGAGI. The CDR3 DNA follows: TGTGCCAGTGTAGGACAGGCAGTTAACGAGCAGTACTTC. Protein product: CASVGQAVNEQYF.

V gene TRBV24-1 combines with J gene TRBJ2-1, with a possible D match to TRBD2 (6 bases). Germline CDR1 is KGHDR and CDR2 is SFDVKD. The CDR3 is 19 residues long. Trimming removed 4 bases at V and 2 bases at J, with 23 bases between. The CDR3 spells CATSDPSVGEERTYNEQFF. The CDR3 nucleotides are TGTGCCACCAGTGACCCGAGCGTGGGGGAGGAAAGAACCTACAATGAGCAGTTCTTC.

The CDR3 sequence: CASSLQIAGELFF. The CDR3 nucleotides read TGTGCCAGCAGCTTGCAGATTGCTGGGGAGCTGTTTTTT. J is TRBJ2-2 and V is TRBV5-6; D call uncertain. V was pared by 1 base and J by 8 bases, with 9 bases between. The CDR3 is 13 amino acids. Germline loops: CDR1 SGHDT, CDR2 YYEEEE. The full variable domain, rest sourced from reference TRBV5-6 and TRBJ2-2, is DAGVTQSPTHLIKTRGQQVTLRCSPKSGHDTVSWYQQALGQGPQFIFQYYEEEERQRGNFPDRFSGHQFPNYSSELNVNALLLGDSALYLCASSLQIAGELFFGEGSRLTVL.

The rearrangement uses TRBV24-1 and TRBJ2-7; 12 bases line up with TRBD2. Germline assignment: CDR1 KGHDR and CDR2 SFDVKD. CDR3 length equals 16 residues. V lost 4 bases and J lost 3; bases outside the gene matches: 6. CDR3 bases: TGTGCCACCAGTGACCCTGGACTAGCGGGACACTACGAGCAGTACTTC. Translated, it gives CATSDPGLAGHYEQYF.

The CDR3 loop is CASSHRTAGIDEQYF. Written as DNA, the CDR3 is TGTGCCAGCTCACACCGTACAGCCGGGATTGACGAGCAGTACTTC. The chain combines TRBV18 with TRBJ2-7, with D possibly being TRBD2 (5 bases). V was clipped by 4 bases and J by 5 bases, with 18 bases between them. This CDR3 is 15 amino acids long. Germline-derived CDR1 and CDR2 are KGHSH and LQKENI.

J is TRBJ1-5 and V is TRBV6-5; the D gene is possibly TRBD1 (6 bases). CDR1 MNHEY and CDR2 SVGAGI come from the germline V gene. Trimming shortened V by 7 bases and J by 3 bases, and 13 bases separated the two germline ends. This CDR3 is built from 14 residues. For the CDR3, the DNA is TGTGCCAGCAAGTTAACAGGGATCAATCAGCCCCAGCATTTT. This gives the protein CASKLTGINQPQHF.

The rearrangement joins TRBV28 to TRBJ1-1, with D perhaps matching TRBD1 (6 bases). The ends were cut back, 5 bases at V and 0 bases at J, with 10 bases in the middle. Germline CDR1 reads MDHEN; CDR2 reads SYDVKM. This CDR3 has 14 amino acids. The CDR3 DNA reads as TGTGCCAGCAGTACGGGGACACTGAACACTGAAGCTTTCTTT. Its protein is CASSTGTLNTEAFF.

In DNA form, the CDR3 reads TGTGCCAGCAGACAGGGGGCTCGTGAAAAACTGTTTTTT. Its translation is CASRQGAREKLFF. This rearrangement joins TRBV7-2 to TRBJ1-4; 9 bases align to TRBD1. The junction had 3 bases not matched to a gene; V was cut back by 6 bases and J by 7 bases. Germline V gene lookup returns CDR1 SGHTA and CDR2 FQGNSA. The CDR3 spans 13 residues.

The rearrangement links TRBV6-5 to TRBJ2-7; D possibly corresponds to TRBD1 (7 bases). Germline lookup yields CDR1 MNHEY and CDR2 SVGAGI. V lost 6 bases, J lost 7 bases, and 19 bases lay in between. CDR3 size: 14 residues. CDR3: CASRRDSGTVEQYF. In DNA form, the CDR3 reads TGTGCCAGCAGAAGGGACTCCGGGACAGTGGAGCAGTACTTC.

This clone was seen many times. The chain employs TRBV9 and TRBJ1-2; maybe TRBD1 (6 bases). CDR3 length: 15 amino acids. Trimming removed 0 bases from V and 2 bases from J, with 11 bases in between. CDR1 and CDR2 from the germline V gene are SGDLS and YYNGEE. CDR3 DNA sequence: TGTGCCAGCAGCGTAGATGGGGGGGCCAACTATGGCTACACCTTC. Translated: CASSVDGGANYGYTF.

This chain links TRBV15 with TRBJ1-1; unclear D gene. The CDR3 is 13 amino acids. V lost 0 bases, J lost 7 bases, and 9 bases lay in between. From germline, CDR1 is LNHNV and CDR2 YYDKDF (reference sequence). CDR3 in DNA: TGTGCCACCAGCAGAGATCTGGGAGTTGAAGCTTTCTTT. This translates into CATSRDLGVEAFF.

This chain joins TRBV5-1 and TRBJ2-6; no definite D call. Germline lookup yields CDR1 SGHRS and CDR2 YFSETQ. The length of the CDR3 is 16 residues. Trimming stripped 3 bases from V and 0 bases from J, with 10 bases between. The CDR3 loop is CASSYGSSSGANVLTF. The CDR3 bases are TGCGCCAGCAGCTACGGTTCAAGCTCTGGGGCCAACGTCCTGACTTTC.